The text below deals with one TCR beta chain. What it recognizes is unknown. It may be a read error: a sequence one base away is much more abundant. These data belong to a study of CD8 T cells in ankylosing spondylitis. Study-level points and caveats: Eight or nine highly homologous variants made up a TCR beta motif that seemed to typify ankylosing spondylitis blood. Disease-associated clonotypes exhibited CD8+ identity and were relatively infrequent in peripheral blood. Reactive arthritis synovial fluid and blood previously showed some of these motif variants.

J lost 4 bases, V lost 6 bases, and 11 bases had no gene match. Germline CDR1 is SQVTM and CDR2 is ANQGSEA. The CDR3 totals 14 residues. Quantitative barcoded 5'-RACE was used to prepare TCR beta libraries. MiXCR, run by TCRdb on the 5' RACE reads, gives a single entry per CDR3 protein. The table shows a few hundred thousand distinct CDR3 sequences, with more than 20% occurring only once. The chain employs TRBV29-1 and TRBJ2-7; 8 bases align to TRBD2. The origin of this receptor is a male donor with ankylosing spondylitis or in good health (not recorded which). Material for sequencing was blood, either unsorted or a sorted T cell fraction (not recorded which). CDR3 sequence reads: CSVRLAWDGYEQYF. The DNA of the CDR3 is TGCAGCGTGAGACTAGCGTGGGACGGTTACGAGCAGTACTTC.